Presented here are 27 T cell receptor beta chains from one specimen sequenced in a study of T-cell reconstitution after alpha-beta-depleted transplantation in children. The library targeted TCRbeta and was prepared with unique molecular identifiers. TCRdb reprocessed the PCR reads via MiXCR and lists one record per CDR3 protein. The data show around 96,000 distinct CDR3 sequences, with 9.5% to 15% seen just once and about 14% held by the top ten. The sequencing here drew on PBMCs from the stem cell graft donor, taken from the stem cell graft. The source of these receptors is a human donor who donated a stem cell graft to a child with inherited bone marrow failure.

This clonotype was recorded at least ten times. The chain links TRBV4-1 to TRBJ2-3; TRBD1 might be the D (5 bases). The V end lost 5 bases, the J end lost 2 bases, and 14 bases lay between the germline ends. This CDR3 has 15 amino acids. Per germline, CDR1 MGHRA and CDR2 YSYEKL. Here the CDR3 reads CASSVGLVSTDTQYF. The CDR3 DNA reads as TGCGCCAGCAGCGTGGGGCTAGTATCCACAGATACGCAGTATTTT.

The CDR3 coding sequence is TGTGCCAGCAGCTTGGCCGGGGGCTTATCCTACGAGCAGTACTTC. This codes for CASSLAGGLSYEQYF. This chain uses TRBV5-4 with TRBJ2-7; perhaps D is TRBD1 or TRBD2 (6 bases each). Trimming took off 0 bases at V and 1 base at J, with 11 bases between the two ends. Germline V gene data show CDR1 as SGHNT and CDR2 as YYREEE (reference sequence). The CDR3 covers 15 residues.

Turning to this clonotype: A read error may account for a junction end that differs from germline. The rearrangement joins TRBV28 to TRBJ2-6; D might be TRBD1 (5 bases). Germline lookup yields CDR1 MDHEN and CDR2 SYDVKM. This CDR3 is 16 amino acids long. The CDR3: CASSLFQYSGAYVLTF. CDR3 in DNA: TGTGCCAGCAGTTTGTTTCAGTACTCTGGGGCCTACGTCCTGACTTTC.

Many counts were recorded for this clonotype. The CDR3 bases are TGTGCCAGCAGTTACGCCGGGACCTATGGCTACACCTTC. Protein product: CASSYAGTYGYTF. The gene calls are TRBV6-5 and TRBJ1-2, with D perhaps matching TRBD1 (5 bases). The CDR3 contains 13 residues. V lost 2 bases and J lost 4, with 8 bases in between. CDR1 is MNHEY and CDR2 is SVGAGI in the germline V gene.

This clonotype was seen many times. The chain is built from TRBV7-2 and TRBJ1-4; tentatively, D is TRBD1 (5 bases). This CDR3 region has 14 residues. Between the trimmed V and J ends, which lost 5 bases and 6 bases, there was a span of 13 bases. Germline CDR1 SGHTA, CDR2 FQGNSA. The DNA for the CDR3 is TGTGCCAGCAGCCCTACCGGGGCCCATGAAAAACTGTTTTTT. Translated, it gives CASSPTGAHEKLFF.

This sequence joins TRBV20-1 and TRBJ2-1, with a weak D call TRBD1 (5 bases). The germline V gene encodes CDR1 DFQATT and CDR2 SNEGSKA (reference sequence). V was cut by 6 bases and J by 8 bases, with 20 bases left in between. This CDR3 has 14 residues. The CDR3 DNA is TGCAGTGCCAGGGTGGGGTGGTCTGTCGATGAGCAGTTCTTC. This gives the protein CSARVGWSVDEQFF.

This clonotype has a count of ten or more. The chain is built from TRBV29-1 and TRBJ2-3; 8 nucleotides agree with TRBD2. The length of the CDR3 is 15 residues. After removal of 4 bases from V and 2 bases from J, the junction contained 8 bases not matched to a gene. Germline lookup yields CDR1 SQVTM and CDR2 ANQGSEA. CDR3 nucleotide sequence: TGCAGCGTTGTTGGGGTAGCGGGACTCACAGATACGCAGTATTTT. As protein: CSVVGVAGLTDTQYF.

The chain links TRBV5-1 to TRBJ1-6; D possibly corresponds to TRBD1 (5 bases). Germline CDR1 reads SGHRS; CDR2 reads YFSETQ. This CDR3 contains 14 residues. Trimming shortened V by 3 bases and J by 7 bases, and 11 bases separated the two germline ends. This CDR3 is CASSSPGGNSPLHF. The DNA of the CDR3 is TGCGCCAGCAGCTCACCCGGGGGGAATTCACCCCTCCACTTT. Full variable domain (rest looked up from reference TRBV5-1 and TRBJ1-6): KAGVTQTPRYLIKTRGQQVTLSCSPISGHRSVSWYQQTPGQGLQFLFEYFSETQRNKGNFPGRFSGRQFSNSRSEMNVSTLELGDSALYLCASSSPGGNSPLHFGNGTRLTVT.

There are a few counts of this clonotype. This sequence joins TRBV11-2 and TRBJ2-3; 10 positions agree with TRBD2. CDR1 is SGHAT, CDR2 FQNNGV, per germline. Germline trimming cut 0 bases from V and 1 base from J; bases unmatched to any gene: 16. CDR3 size: 21 residues. Here the CDR3 reads CASSLDREKLAGLYGTDTQYF. As DNA, the CDR3 is TGTGCCAGCAGCTTAGACAGGGAGAAACTAGCGGGACTATACGGCACAGATACGCAGTATTTT.

This clonotype occurred many times. The chain combines TRBV4-1 with TRBJ2-1, with unresolved D. V gave up 4 bases and J gave up 4 bases, with 8 bases separating them. The germline CDR1 and CDR2 sequences are MGHRA and YSYEKL. CDR3 length: 13 amino acids. The CDR3 DNA follows: TGCGCCAGCAGCCTACCTCTTTACAATGAGCAGTTCTTC. Translated: CASSLPLYNEQFF.

This clonotype was picked up many times. The rearrangement links TRBV5-1 to TRBJ2-1; 10 nucleotides line up with TRBD2. CDR3 length: 14 residues. CDR1 is SGHRS, CDR2 YFSETQ, per germline. J gave up 7 bases and V 0 bases, and 1 base lay outside the gene matches. For the CDR3, the DNA is TGCGCCAGCAGCTTGGTACTAGCGGGAAATGAGCAGTTCTTC. Translation gives CASSLVLAGNEQFF.

This clonotype has a count of ten or more. The CDR3 DNA reads TGTGCCAGCAGCGTCAGGAGCCAAGAGACCCAGTACTTC. Translation gives CASSVRSQETQYF. The gene calls are TRBV7-2 and TRBJ2-5; no clear D gene. Germline V gene lookup returns CDR1 SGHTA and CDR2 FQGNSA. Trimming stripped 5 bases from V and 1 base from J, with 8 bases between. CDR3 length equals 13 residues.

A few counts support this clonotype. V gene TRBV19 combines with J gene TRBJ2-2; D may be TRBD2 (5 bases). Trimming left V 3 bases short and J 6 bases short, with 8 bases between. CDR3 length equals 13 residues. Germline CDR1 LNHDA, CDR2 SQIVND (reference sequence). The CDR3 nucleotides are TGTGCCAGTAGTATGGGAGAGCCCGGGGAGCTGTTTTTT. The encoded protein is CASSMGEPGELFF.

This clonotype showed up just once. The chain links TRBV4-1 to TRBJ2-1; perhaps TRBD2 as D (7 bases). In germline, CDR1 is MGHRA, CDR2 YSYEKL. V lost 2 bases and J 6 bases, leaving 20 bases between the germline ends. The CDR3 is 17 residues long. The CDR3: CASSQFGRGGGSNEQFF. In DNA form, the CDR3 reads TGCGCCAGCAGCCAATTCGGGAGAGGGGGGGGAAGCAATGAGCAGTTCTTC.

This clonotype has ten or more counts. This chain uses TRBV20-1 with TRBJ2-1; D not resolved. Germline V lookup: CDR1 DFQATT, CDR2 SNEGSKA (reference sequence). Trimming pared 3 bases from V and 1 base from J, leaving 7 bases between. This CDR3 has 13 residues. DNA for the CDR3: TGCAGTGCTAGCCAGTCATCCTACAATGAGCAGTTCTTC. This sequence encodes CSASQSSYNEQFF.

This clonotype was detected ten times or more. The chain carries TRBV9 and TRBJ2-1; possible D gene TRBD2, 6 bases. V was pared by 0 bases and J by 4 bases, with 11 bases between. This CDR3 comprises 15 residues. CDR1 and CDR2 from the germline V gene are SGDLS and YYNGEE. The CDR3 loop reads CASSVEPGEYNEQFF. In DNA, the CDR3 is TGTGCCAGCAGCGTAGAACCGGGAGAATACAATGAGCAGTTCTTC.

This clonotype has ten or more counts. The chain couples TRBV12-3 or TRBV12-4 to TRBJ1-5, with TRBD1 matching 9 bases. The CDR3 contains 16 residues. The V gene end was trimmed by 3 bases and the J gene end by 7 bases; junction bases not matched to a gene: 10. CDR3 sequence: CASSLSGTGNWQPQHF. DNA for the CDR3: TGTGCCAGCAGTTTGTCCGGGACAGGGAATTGGCAGCCCCAGCATTTT.

In this sample, this clonotype turned up many times. V gene TRBV5-4 combines with J gene TRBJ2-1; 8 bases match TRBD2. The CDR3 contains 15 residues. The trim removed 0 bases at V and 10 bases at J, leaving 9 bases unmatched. Germline V gives CDR1 SGHNT, CDR2 YYREEE (reference sequence). CDR3 coding DNA: TGTGCCAGCAGCTTGGGGGGACTAGGCAAGAGGGAGCAGTTCTTC. Its translation is CASSLGGLGKREQFF.

This clonotype was observed at least ten times. The chain combines TRBV7-9 with TRBJ1-1, with TRBD1 as a possible D gene (6 bases). The CDR3 consists of 14 residues. Trimming stripped 0 bases from V and 3 bases from J, with 8 bases between. The germline V gene has CDR1 SEHNR and CDR2 FQNEAQ (reference sequence). The DNA of the CDR3 is TGTGCCAGCAGCTTAGCTGGGACACACACTGAAGCTTTCTTT. Translation: CASSLAGTHTEAFF.

This clonotype was seen ten or more times. The chain joins TRBV7-2 to TRBJ1-5; 7 positions agree with TRBD1. V trimming: 5 bases; J trimming: 8 bases; junction bases outside the gene matches: 12. The CDR3 covers 15 residues. Germline CDR1 reads SGHTA; CDR2 reads FQGNSA. The DNA for the CDR3 is TGTGCCAGCAGCACTAGTGTGGGACAGATAGAGCCCCAGCATTTT. Its translation is CASSTSVGQIEPQHF.

The chain has TRBV5-6 and TRBJ2-1; a weak D match, TRBD2 (6 bases). Trimming left V 0 bases short and J 9 bases short, with 13 bases between. The germline V gene has CDR1 SGHDT and CDR2 YYEEEE. The CDR3 contains 14 residues. DNA of the CDR3: TGTGCCAGCAGCTTGGTGGGCGGGGCGGGTGAGCAGTTCTTC. Translation: CASSLVGGAGEQFF.

This clonotype was detected ten times or more. This chain links TRBV4-2 with TRBJ2-3, with TRBD2 identical over 13 bases. CDR1 and CDR2 (germline): LGHNA, YNFKEQ. The V gene end was trimmed by 1 base and the J gene end by 0 bases; junction bases not matched to a gene: 1. The CDR3 totals 17 residues. CDR3 coding DNA: TGTGCCAGCAGCCAAGGACTAGCGGGGGGTAGCACAGATACGCAGTATTTT. Translating it yields CASSQGLAGGSTDTQYF.

This clonotype was recorded at least ten times. The CDR3 here is CASSPREARNSYNEQFF. DNA of the CDR3: TGCGCCAGCAGCCCCCGGGAGGCAAGAAACTCCTACAATGAGCAGTTCTTC. The V call is TRBV5-1, the J call TRBJ2-1; 7 nucleotides agree with TRBD2. Germline V lookup: CDR1 SGHRS, CDR2 YFSETQ. This CDR3 has 17 residues. V lost 4 bases and J lost 0; bases outside the gene matches: 10.

The J gene is TRBJ1-2, the V gene TRBV7-2; no definite D call. Trimming shortened V by 5 bases and J by 1 base, and 17 bases separated the two germline ends. Germline V gene sequence: CDR1 SGHTA, CDR2 FQGNSA. This CDR3 contains 16 residues. CDR3 sequence: CASSPTNGLLNYGYTF. The CDR3 DNA reads as TGTGCCAGCAGCCCCACCAACGGACTCCTTAACTATGGCTACACCTTC.

The table lists this clonotype with many counts. The CDR3 protein is CATRYAEGTDTQYF. The CDR3 DNA sequence: TGTGCCACCAGGTACGCGGAGGGCACAGATACGCAGTATTTT. The V and J genes are TRBV24-1 and TRBJ2-3; tentatively, D is TRBD2 (5 bases). The V end lost 7 bases, the J end lost 1 base, and 11 bases lay between the germline ends. Germline CDR1 KGHDR, CDR2 SFDVKD. CDR3 length: 14 residues.

The V gene is TRBV5-6, the J gene TRBJ2-2; 8 nucleotides line up with TRBD1. V was clipped by 3 bases and J by 6 bases; unmatched bases: 10. The CDR3 consists of 16 residues. CDR1 and CDR2 from the germline V gene are SGHDT and YYEEEE. CDR3 in DNA: TGTGCCAGCAGCTATAGGGCCAGGGGGCGCGCCGGGGAGCTGTTTTTT. Encoded protein: CASSYRARGRAGELFF.

In this sample, this clonotype turned up many times. The chain carries TRBV29-1 and TRBJ2-3; 7 bases are shared with TRBD2. The CDR3 totals 13 residues. Germline V gene data show CDR1 as SQVTM and CDR2 as ANQGSEA. After removal of 6 bases from V and 2 bases from J, the junction contained 5 bases not matched to a gene. CDR3 DNA sequence: TGCAGCGTCCAAGCGGGGTACACAGATACGCAGTATTTT. Its translation is CSVQAGYTDTQYF.